This T cell receptor beta chain stems from a study of blood T cell repertoires in COVID-19. Measured with immunoSEQ multiplex PCR; TCRdb has only the in-frame clones, and not every one. The sample yields hundreds of thousands of clones, roughly 86% seen once. The CDR3 extends over 14 amino acids. Germline V gene data show CDR1 as SGDLS and CDR2 as YYNGEE. V lost 3 bases to trimming and J lost 6 bases; unmatched junction nucleotides: 4. This receptor was obtained from a man in his forties or fifties in a cohort exposed to, infected with or recovered from COVID-19 (not recorded which). V gene TRBV9 combines with J gene TRBJ2-2; 8 bases line up with TRBD2. Sequenced: PBMCs or T cells enriched from blood (not recorded which). The CDR3 region is CASSAGLVSGELFF. CDR3 nucleotides: TGTGCCAGCAGCGCGGGACTAGTTTCCGGGGAGCTGTTTTTT.